One sample yielded the 15 T cell receptor beta chains listed below, sequenced in a study of cytomegalovirus exposure and HLA in healthy donors. A multiplex PCR was run with 60 Vbeta primers and 13 Jbeta primers. Assay used: immunoSEQ multiplex PCR; TCRdb lists only in-frame clones, some missing. This table has around 250,000 clones, approximately 80% appearing once. Sequenced sample: PBMCs. These receptors all come from a woman aged 55-75 years in good health and CMV-seropositive.

The chain has TRBV15 and TRBJ2-4; 7 nucleotides match TRBD2. Trimming cost V 6 bases and J 0 bases; bases outside gene matches: 8. CDR1 is LNHNV and CDR2 is YYDKDF in the germline V gene (reference sequence). This CDR3 has 16 residues. The CDR3 sequence is CATSPREEIAKNIQYF. As DNA, the CDR3 is TGTGCCACCAGTCCTCGGGAGGAAATAGCCAAAAACATTCAGTACTTC.

The genes are TRBV9 and TRBJ2-2; no reliable D call. The germline V gene has CDR1 SGDLS and CDR2 YYNGEE. There are 14 residues in the CDR3. V dropped 4 bases and J dropped 4 bases, with 11 bases sitting between them. The CDR3 DNA reads as TGTGCCAGCAGCATAGACCCCGGCACCGGGGAGCTGTTTTTT. It is translated as CASSIDPGTGELFF. Supplemented by reference TRBV9 and TRBJ2-2, the full variable domain reads DSGVTQTPKHLITATGQRVTLRCSPRSGDLSVYWYQQSLDQGLQFLIQYYNGEERAKGNILERFSAQQFPDLHSELNLSSLELGDSALYFCASSIDPGTGELFFGEGSRLTVL.

The chain is built from TRBV6-4 and TRBJ1-5; tentative D call: TRBD1 (6 bases). The germline CDR1 and CDR2 sequences are MRHNA and SNTAGT. The CDR3 runs 16 residues. The V end was cut by 10 bases, the J end by 2 bases, with 21 bases between. The DNA for the CDR3 is TGTGCCATACTCCCGCCCTCGGGGGGCGGCAATCAGCCCCAGCATTTT. This translates into CAILPPSGGGNQPQHF.

The chain couples TRBV19 to TRBJ1-2; TRBD1 might be the D (5 bases). In germline, CDR1 is LNHDA, CDR2 SQIVND (reference sequence). V lost 3 bases and J 4 bases, leaving 15 bases between the germline ends. This CDR3 spans 15 amino acids. The CDR3 DNA is TGTGCCAGTAGTATCGAAGGGGCAAGGGGCTATGGCTACACCTTC. This gives the protein CASSIEGARGYGYTF. Combining the CDR3 with reference TRBV19 and TRBJ1-2 gives the whole variable domain DGGITQSPKYLFRKEGQNVTLSCEQNLNHDAMYWYRQDPGQGLRLIYYSQIVNDFQKGDIAEGYSVSREKKESFPLTVTSAQKNPTAFYLCASSIEGARGYGYTFGSGTRLTVV.

The chain combines TRBV11-2 with TRBJ2-1; D is unresolved. The V end was cut by 3 bases, the J end by 4 bases, with 7 bases between. Germline V gives CDR1 SGHAT, CDR2 FQNNGV. The CDR3 runs to 13 residues. CDR3 in DNA: TGTGCCAGCAGCTTTCCCCTTTACAATGAGCAGTTCTTC. Residues: CASSFPLYNEQFF. The whole variable domain, filled in from reference TRBV11-2 and TRBJ2-1, reads EAGVAQSPRYKIIEKRQSVAFWCNPISGHATLYWYQQILGQGPKLLIQFQNNGVVDDSQLPKDRFSAERLKGVDSTLKIQPAKLEDSAVYLCASSFPLYNEQFFGPGTRLTVL.

The chain uses TRBV5-6 and TRBJ1-6, with TRBD1 matching 10 bases. V lost 3 bases, J lost 7 bases, and 4 bases stayed unmatched. This CDR3 is 15 amino acids long. Germline CDR1 and CDR2: SGHDT and YYEEEE. Written as DNA, the CDR3 is TGTGCCAGCAGCTGGGGACAGGGGTCCAATTCACCCCTCCACTTT. Translated, it gives CASSWGQGSNSPLHF.

This clone was recorded only once. This chain uses TRBV28 with TRBJ1-1; weak D call: TRBD1 (5 bases). Germline V gives CDR1 MDHEN, CDR2 SYDVKM. The CDR3 is 13 residues long. V gave up 8 bases and J gave up 3 bases, with 13 bases separating them. CDR3 in DNA: TGTGCCAGCTCCCCAGACAGATACACTGAAGCTTTCTTT. It encodes CASSPDRYTEAFF.

The chain links TRBV6-6 to TRBJ1-2; the D gene is possibly TRBD1 (5 bases). CDR3 size: 12 residues. The ends were cut back, 6 bases at V and 8 bases at J, with 13 bases in the middle. Germline V gives CDR1 MNHNY, CDR2 SVGAGI (reference sequence). In DNA, the CDR3 is TGTGCCAGCAGGCACCAACAGGAAGGCTACACCTTC. Translating it yields CASRHQQEGYTF.

The genes are TRBV28 and TRBJ1-2, with unresolved D. The CDR3 totals 13 residues. Trimming removed 3 bases from V and 3 bases from J, with 8 bases in between. CDR1 MDHEN and CDR2 SYDVKM come from the germline V gene. CDR3 nucleotide sequence: TGTGCCAGCAGTTTCCAGGCTTACTATGGCTACACCTTC. It specifies CASSFQAYYGYTF.

V and J are TRBV13 and TRBJ1-5, with TRBD1 as a possible D gene (5 bases). This CDR3 has 15 amino acids. Germline V gives CDR1 PRHDT, CDR2 FYEKMQ (reference sequence). V was trimmed by 1 base and J by 4 bases, leaving 11 bases between them. CDR3 residues: CASSLERGPNQPQHF. In DNA form, the CDR3 reads TGTGCCAGCAGCTTAGAGCGGGGCCCGAATCAGCCCCAGCATTTT.

This clone was seen only a few times. The chain is built from TRBV19 and TRBJ2-2, with TRBD2 identical over 7 bases. The CDR3 runs 16 residues. V shed 3 bases and J 4 bases; nucleotides not matched to a gene: 8. Per the germline V gene, CDR1 is LNHDA and CDR2 is SQIVND (reference sequence). For the CDR3, the DNA is TGTGCCAGTAGTATGTGGGAGGGCTTGGGCACCGGGGAGCTGTTTTTT. This translates into CASSMWEGLGTGELFF.

This chain connects TRBV6-5 to TRBJ1-1; perhaps TRBD1 as D (6 bases). The CDR3 extends over 13 amino acids. Trimming removed 5 bases from V and 9 bases from J, with 16 bases in between. Germline V gene data show CDR1 as MNHEY and CDR2 as SVGAGI. The CDR3 DNA is TGTGCCAGCAGTCAGGGGACGTTAACGCAAGCTTTCTTT. Translating it yields CASSQGTLTQAFF.

The chain links TRBV9 to TRBJ2-3, with D uncertain. The germline V and J ends were trimmed by 4 bases and 2 bases, with 5 bases remaining between them. This CDR3 contains 12 residues. Germline CDR1 SGDLS, CDR2 YYNGEE. The CDR3 here is CASSQNTDTQYF. For the CDR3, the DNA is TGTGCCAGCAGCCAAAACACAGATACGCAGTATTTT.

The chain has TRBV7-9 and TRBJ2-7, with TRBD1 identical over 9 bases. V trimming: 5 bases; J trimming: 3 bases; junction bases outside the gene matches: 5. Germline V lookup: CDR1 SEHNR, CDR2 FQNEAQ (reference sequence). The CDR3 loop spans 14 amino acids. The CDR3, as DNA: TGTGCCAGCAGCCGACAGGGGGTGAACTACGAGCAGTACTTC. This sequence encodes CASSRQGVNYEQYF.

The CDR3 DNA is TGTGCCAGCAGTTACATGTTCAGCTCCTACAATGAGCAGTTCTTC. Amino acids: CASSYMFSSYNEQFF. V usage is TRBV6-5 and J usage is TRBJ2-1; D gene uncertain. Germline values: CDR1 MNHEY, CDR2 SVGAGI. CDR3 size: 15 residues. V was cut by 2 bases and J by 0 bases, with 8 bases left in between.